Listed below are T cell receptor beta chains from one sample, sequenced in a study of blood T cell repertoires in COVID-19. The method was immunoSEQ multiplex PCR; TCRdb's version includes in-frame clones alone and lacks a portion of them. The table has just over 250,000 clones, 80% to 95% seen once. Sequenced sample: peripheral blood. The source of these receptors is a person aged 18 to 29 with COVID-19, enrolled during active disease. The CDR3 runs from the conserved cysteine through the conserved F or W. D genes are given only for firm matches. Only part of the rows carry a size: once, few, many, or a class if the clone is expanded.

>NA|TRBV11-3|TRBJ2-1|NA
TGTGCCAGCAGCCCAGCCGGACTAGGGGGTTACAATGAGCAGTTCTTC
CASSPAGLGGYNEQFF
>TRBD1|TRBV6-5|TRBJ2-5|NA
TGTGCCAGCAGTTACTCTGCCTCAGGGGGAGAGACCCAGTACTTC
CASSYSASGGETQYF
>TRBD2|TRBV28|TRBJ2-7|NA
TGTGCCAGCAGTTTAGGCGCTAGCGGGAGGGCCGGGTCCTACGAGCAGTACTTC
CASSLGASGRAGSYEQYF
>TRBD2|TRBV9|TRBJ2-5|NA
TGTGCCAGCAGCGTAGGAACTAGCGGGATTGAGACCCAGTACTTC
CASSVGTSGIETQYF
>TRBD1|TRBV30|TRBJ2-3|once
TGTGCCTGGAGTGCCCACGGGACAGGGGGGGATACGCAGTATTTT
CAWSAHGTGGDTQYF
>TRBD1|TRBV28|TRBJ2-7|NA
TGTGCCAGCAGTTATCCCCTCGGACAGGGGGCCTACGAGCAGTACTTC
CASSYPLGQGAYEQYF
>NA|TRBV19|TRBJ2-7|NA
TGTGCCAGCTCACCTGACAGTATTAGTTCCGAGCAGTACTTC
CASSPDSISSEQYF
>NA|TRBV29-1|TRBJ1-1|NA
TGCAGCGTCCCCGATACTCCGGGGAACACTGAAGCTTTCTTT
CSVPDTPGNTEAFF
>NA|TRBV4-3|TRBJ1-5|NA
TGCGCCAGCAGCCAAGATGCCCTGGGGGCTGATCAGCCCCAGCATTTT
CASSQDALGADQPQHF
>NA|TRBV28|TRBJ1-4|NA
TGTGCCAGCAGTTTAGGGGCGGCATCTGAGGCAAAACTGTTTTTT
CASSLGAASEAKLFF
>TRBD2|TRBV5-1|TRBJ2-1|NA
TGCGCCAGCAGCGTTAGCGGGCCGTTCTACAATGAGCAGTTCTTC
CASSVSGPFYNEQFF
>NA|TRBV6-5|TRBJ2-1|NA
TGTGCCAGCAGTTTCACGTGGGAGCGAAACAATGAGCAGTTCTTC
CASSFTWERNNEQFF
>NA|TRBV5-8|TRBJ2-7|NA
TGTGCCAGCAGTTACCGACAGGCGTCGGACGAGCAGTACTTC
CASSYRQASDEQYF
>NA|TRBV28|TRBJ2-4|NA
TGTGCCAGCAGTAGTATAGACTCAGCCAAAAACATTCAGTACTTC
CASSSIDSAKNIQYF
>TRBD2|TRBV2|TRBJ2-7|NA
TGTGCCAGCAGCGAACTAGCGGATGGGGCTAGCTCCTACGAGCAGTACTTC
CASSELADGASSYEQYF
>TRBD2|TRBV4-1|TRBJ2-1|NA
TGCGCCAGCAGCCCTCTAGCGGGCGTATACAATGAGCAGTTCTTC
CASSPLAGVYNEQFF
>TRBD2|TRBV5-1|TRBJ2-7|few
TGCGCCAGCAGCTTTACCGGGACTAGCGGGAGCGAGCAGTACTTC
CASSFTGTSGSEQYF
>TRBD2|TRBV4-2|TRBJ2-5|NA
TGTGCCAGCAGCCAGGGACTAGTAGAGACCCAGTACTTC
CASSQGLVETQYF
>TRBD1|TRBV7-9|TRBJ1-3|NA
TGTGCCAGCAGCTCGACAGGGGAGGCTGGAAACACCATATATTTT
CASSSTGEAGNTIYF
>NA|TRBV20-1|TRBJ1-3|NA
TGCAGTGCTCCGGAGGGAAACACCATATATTTT
CSAPEGNTIYF
>NA|TRBV2|TRBJ2-1|NA
TGTGCCAGCAGTGACCACAGGGCCATCGGAATCTCCTACAATGAGCAGTTCTTC
CASSDHRAIGISYNEQFF
>TRBD1|TRBV7-2|TRBJ2-2|NA
TGTGCCAGCAGCTTATGGGACCAGGGGGCCGGGGAGCTGTTTTTT
CASSLWDQGAGELFF
>TRBD2|TRBV7-9|TRBJ2-3|NA
TGTGCCAGCAGCGTAGGGACTAGCGGGACAGATACGCAGTATTTT
CASSVGTSGTDTQYF
>TRBD1|TRBV6-4|TRBJ2-7|once
TGTGCCAGCAGCTCCTCGAGGACAGGGGTCTACGAGCAGTACTTC
CASSSSRTGVYEQYF
>TRBD2|TRBV7-9|TRBJ2-1|NA
TGTGCCAGCAGCTTACCGGGACTAGCGGGAGGTTCTGAGCAGTTCTTC
CASSLPGLAGGSEQFF
>NA|TRBV19|TRBJ1-1|NA
TGTGCCAGTAGTTCCTACACGGGCAGGGTGGACACTGAAGCTTTCTTT
CASSSYTGRVDTEAFF
>TRBD2|TRBV4-1|TRBJ2-2|few
TGCGCCAGCAGGCCGGGACTAGGAAACACCGGGGAGCTGTTTTTT
CASRPGLGNTGELFF
>NA|TRBV9|TRBJ2-7|NA
TGTGCCAGCAGCGTAGTGCCCGGCTACGAGCAGTACTTC
CASSVVPGYEQYF
>TRBD2|TRBV19|TRBJ2-1|NA
TGTGCCGTGGGGAGGGGTGAGCAGTTCTTC
CAVGRGEQFF
>NA|TRBV6-6|TRBJ1-6|NA
TGTGCCAGCAGTCCCCAACCAGGATCACCCCTCCACTTT
CASSPQPGSPLHF
>NA|TRBV6-5|TRBJ1-1|once
TGTGCCAGCAGTTACAAAATGCACTCAGGGACTGAAGCTTTCTTT
CASSYKMHSGTEAFF
>TRBD2|TRBV5-6|TRBJ2-1|NA
TGTGCCGGATCACTAGCGGGAGGGCGAGTCAATGAGCAGTTCTTC
CAGSLAGGRVNEQFF
>NA|TRBV28|TRBJ2-7|few
TGTGCCTGCTGCAGGGGAATATACGAGCAGTACTTC
CACCRGIYEQYF
>NA|TRBV13|TRBJ1-2|few
TGTGCCAGCAGCCGTCGTGGAGACCTACTCGGCTACACCTTC
CASSRRGDLLGYTF
>TRBD1|TRBV5-1|TRBJ2-5|once
TGCGCCAGCAGCCGAACCGGGACAGGGGGCGCGGAGACCCAGTACTTC
CASSRTGTGGAETQYF
>NA|TRBV5-1|TRBJ2-7|NA
TGCGCCAGCAGCTTGGGCGGCCACGAGCAGTACTTC
CASSLGGHEQYF
>TRBD2|TRBV5-4|TRBJ2-3|NA
TGTGCCAGCAGTAGACTAGCGGGAGCGGCAGATACGCAGTATTTT
CASSRLAGAADTQYF
>NA|TRBV20-1|TRBJ2-1|NA
TGCAGTGCCCTTTACAATGAGCAGTTCTTC
CSALYNEQFF
>TRBD1|TRBV7-9|TRBJ1-1|NA
TGTGCCAGCAGCCCCAGGGACAGGGGGAACACTGAAGCTTTCTTT
CASSPRDRGNTEAFF
>TRBD2|TRBV9|TRBJ2-1|NA
TGTGCCAGCAGCGTAGGGGGGGCTAGCGGGGCCTACAATGAGCAGTTCTTC
CASSVGGASGAYNEQFF
>NA|TRBV5-1|TRBJ1-2|NA
TGCGCCAGCTCCCAAGATTATCCCGGTGACTATGGCTACACCTTC
CASSQDYPGDYGYTF
>NA|TRBV7-3|TRBJ1-6|few
TGTGCCAGCAGCCTCGGGGCGGGGGGCACACCCCTCCACTTT
CASSLGAGGTPLHF
>NA|TRBV20-1|TRBJ2-7|NA
TGCAGTGCTACAGGACAGTACGAGCAGTACTTC
CSATGQYEQYF
>NA|TRBV28|TRBJ1-1|few
TGTGCCAGCAGTTCCCAGGGCCTACTTGGCACTGAAGCTTTCTTT
CASSSQGLLGTEAFF
>NA|TRBV4-2|TRBJ1-6|NA
TGTGCCAGCGCGATGGGGGGAACTAGTTCACCCCTCCACTTT
CASAMGGTSSPLHF